One sample yielded the 28 T cell receptor beta chains listed below, sequenced in a study of blood T cell repertoires in COVID-19. Using immunoSEQ multiplex PCR, the repertoire was profiled, and TCRdb retains in-frame clones only, with some absent. The repertoire holds about 280,000 clones, with more than 70% as singletons. The specimen sequenced was PBMCs or T cells enriched from blood (not recorded which). The origin of the receptors is a woman in her sixties or seventies in a cohort exposed to, infected with or recovered from COVID-19 (not recorded which).

V usage is TRBV7-9 and J usage is TRBJ1-2; 10 bases agree with TRBD1. The CDR3 sequence is 12 residues long. Germline CDR1 reads SEHNR; CDR2 reads FQNEAQ (reference sequence). Losses at the gene ends were 5 bases for V and 12 bases for J; bases not matched to a gene: 6. Here the CDR3 DNA reads TGTGCCAGCAGCCGACAGGGGGCTAAGCACACCTTC. Translating gives CASSRQGAKHTF.

The V and J genes are TRBV4-1 and TRBJ2-2; weak D call: TRBD2 (5 bases). Deletions cut 1 base from V and 1 base from J, with 13 bases between. Germline-derived CDR1 and CDR2 are MGHRA and YSYEKL. This CDR3 region has 17 residues. CDR3: CASSQAVALLNTGELFF. CDR3 bases: TGCGCCAGCAGCCAAGCAGTAGCGCTTTTGAACACCGGGGAGCTGTTTTTT.

This chain joins TRBV4-3 and TRBJ2-5, with 12 bases identical to TRBD2. The V gene end was trimmed by 1 base and the J gene end by 6 bases; junction bases not matched to a gene: 6. CDR1 and CDR2 (germline): LGHNA, YSLEER. This CDR3 has 16 residues. This CDR3 reads CASSQGGLAGVKTQYF. CDR3 bases: TGCGCCAGCAGCCAAGGGGGACTAGCGGGTGTAAAGACCCAGTACTTC.

J is TRBJ1-1 and V is TRBV6-6; D unresolved. V was shortened by 2 bases and J by 7 bases, with 11 bases between the two germline ends. Germline CDR1 reads MNHNY; CDR2 reads SVGAGI (reference sequence). This CDR3 region has 13 residues. The CDR3 protein is CASSYAAGNEAFF. CDR3 bases: TGTGCCAGCAGTTACGCCGCAGGCAATGAAGCTTTCTTT.

The chain is built from TRBV20-1 and TRBJ1-5; maybe TRBD1 (5 bases). This CDR3 has 11 amino acids. Germline V CDR1 and CDR2: DFQATT, SNEGSKA (reference sequence). Between the trimmed V and J ends, which lost 3 bases and 7 bases, there was a span of 7 bases. For the CDR3, the DNA is TGCAGTGCTAGGAAGGGGCAGCCCCAGCATTTT. Translating it yields CSARKGQPQHF.

This clone was detected only once. The chain carries TRBV5-6 and TRBJ2-4; 7 nucleotides match TRBD2. The trim removed 2 bases at V and 6 bases at J, leaving 2 bases unmatched. CDR3 size: 13 residues. The germline gives CDR1 SGHDT, CDR2 YYEEEE. CDR3 DNA sequence: TGTGCCAGCAGCTTAGGGGAGGGAAACATTCAGTACTTC. The encoded protein is CASSLGEGNIQYF.

The rearrangement uses TRBV10-1 and TRBJ2-7; the match to TRBD1 covers 9 bases. The junction had 7 bases not matched to a gene; V was cut back by 3 bases and J by 4 bases. Germline V gene lookup returns CDR1 WNHNN and CDR2 SYGVQD (reference sequence). The CDR3 is 15 amino acids. CDR3 region: CASSEQPGQGYEQYF. CDR3 sequence (DNA): TGCGCCAGCAGTGAACAACCGGGACAGGGATACGAGCAGTACTTC.

V usage is TRBV12-5 and J usage is TRBJ1-1; the match to TRBD1 covers 9 bases. Germline-derived CDR1 and CDR2 are LGHNT and FRNRAP. The CDR3 covers 13 residues. The trim removed 5 bases at V and 5 bases at J, leaving 3 bases unmatched. The CDR3 here is CASGNRGRTEAFF. The CDR3 DNA follows: TGTGCTAGTGGTAACAGGGGGCGAACTGAAGCTTTCTTT.

This rearrangement joins TRBV5-4 to TRBJ1-2; 12 nucleotides line up with TRBD1. This CDR3 has 16 residues. Germline-derived CDR1 and CDR2 are SGHNT and YYREEE (reference sequence). V lost 4 bases to trimming and J lost 6 bases; unmatched junction nucleotides: 10. CDR3: CASSTGGTGGENGYTF. Here the CDR3 DNA reads TGTGCCAGCAGCACGGGGGGGACAGGGGGCGAGAATGGCTACACCTTC.

The chain joins TRBV28 to TRBJ1-4, with TRBD1 identical over 8 bases. Trimming cost V 5 bases and J 6 bases; bases outside gene matches: 8. Germline V gene data show CDR1 as MDHEN and CDR2 as SYDVKM. This CDR3 region has 15 residues. The CDR3 coding sequence is TGTGCCAGCAGTATAGCAGGGGGCGAAGATGAAAAACTGTTTTTT. Protein: CASSIAGGEDEKLFF.

The chain is built from TRBV2 and TRBJ1-1, with D possibly being TRBD1 (6 bases). Germline lookup yields CDR1 SNHLY and CDR2 FYNNEI. With 0 bases removed from V and 5 bases from J, the gap between germline ends came to 13 bases. This CDR3 region has 15 residues. The CDR3 nucleotides read TGTGCCAGCAGTGAAGCCCCCGGACAGAGGACTGAAGCTTTCTTT. Protein: CASSEAPGQRTEAFF.

The chain uses TRBV10-1 and TRBJ2-1; TRBD2 agrees at 10 bases. The germline V gene encodes CDR1 WNHNN and CDR2 SYGVQD (reference sequence). Unmatched junction bases numbered 11, after V lost 0 bases and J lost 3 bases. The CDR3 has 19 amino acids. The CDR3 region has the DNA TGCGCCAGCAGTGAGTCGAGAATAGCGGGAGGACGGAACTACAATGAGCAGTTCTTC. Translated: CASSESRIAGGRNYNEQFF.

This clone has just one count. V is TRBV24-1 and J is TRBJ1-5, with 8 bases fitting TRBD1. V lost 3 bases, J lost 2 bases, and 5 bases stayed unmatched. CDR1 is KGHDR, CDR2 SFDVKD, per germline. The CDR3 totals 16 residues. CDR3 in amino acids: CATSDQGARGNQPQHF. For the CDR3, the DNA is TGTGCCACCAGTGATCAGGGGGCGCGGGGCAATCAGCCCCAGCATTTT.

The chain combines TRBV9 with TRBJ2-2, with D possibly matching TRBD2 (6 bases). The CDR3 totals 15 residues. CDR1 is SGDLS and CDR2 is YYNGEE in the germline V gene. Trimming took 4 bases from V and 4 from J, leaving 14 bases between them. CDR3 residues: CASSPRDSTTGELFF. The CDR3 region has the DNA TGTGCCAGCAGCCCCCGGGACTCGACCACCGGGGAGCTGTTTTTT.

The chain carries TRBV7-9 and TRBJ2-2; 13 nucleotides match TRBD2. Germline V CDR1 and CDR2: SEHNR, FQNEAQ (reference sequence). The CDR3 covers 16 residues. J gave up 4 bases and V 4 bases, and 3 bases lay outside the gene matches. In nucleotides, the CDR3 is TGTGCCAGCAGCTCGCGACTAGCGGGAGGCACCGGGGAGCTGTTTTTT. Amino acids: CASSSRLAGGTGELFF.

The rearrangement links TRBV7-2 to TRBJ2-1, with D possibly TRBD2 on 6 matching bases. The CDR3 contains 12 residues. V lost 5 bases and J 15 bases, leaving 17 bases between the germline ends. Per germline, CDR1 SGHTA and CDR2 FQGNSA. CDR3 nucleotides: TGTGCCAGCAGCCCACGACTAGTCGGGCTGTTCTTC. This translates into CASSPRLVGLFF.

The rearrangement joins TRBV5-5 to TRBJ2-7; 8 bases agree with TRBD1. From germline, CDR1 is SGHKS and CDR2 YYEKEE (reference sequence). This CDR3 is built from 18 residues. V shed 4 bases and J 1 base; nucleotides not matched to a gene: 16. The CDR3 nucleotides read TGTGCCAGCAGCCGTCGTTCCCCCCGGGACAGGCCTTCCTACGAGCAGTACTTC. Protein sequence: CASSRRSPRDRPSYEQYF.

The chain joins TRBV28 to TRBJ2-2; 9 positions agree with TRBD1. Germline values: CDR1 MDHEN, CDR2 SYDVKM. This CDR3 region has 16 residues. The J segment lost 5 bases and the V segment lost 5 bases, leaving 9 bases of the junction unmatched. In DNA, the CDR3 is TGTGCCAGCAGTCCCTCGGGACAGGGCATTACCGGGGAGCTGTTTTTT. Translating it yields CASSPSGQGITGELFF. Full variable domain (missing parts from reference TRBV28 and TRBJ2-2): DVKVTQSSRYLVKRTGEKVFLECVQDMDHENMFWYRQDPGLGLRLIYFSYDVKMKEKGDIPEGYSVSREKKERFSLILESASTNQTSMYLCASSPSGQGITGELFFGEGSRLTVL.

This chain uses TRBV3-1 (or the pseudogene TRBV3-2) with TRBJ1-1; D not certain. Germline CDR1 LGHDT, CDR2 YNNKEL (reference sequence). CDR3 size: 13 residues. Trimming left V 4 bases short and J 4 bases short, with 10 bases between. The CDR3 sequence: CASSLGVATEAFF. DNA for the CDR3: TGTGCCAGCAGCCTGGGCGTTGCCACTGAAGCTTTCTTT.

The chain links TRBV30 to TRBJ2-2; 7 nucleotides line up with TRBD2. The CDR3 spans 13 residues. Germline V gives CDR1 GTSNPN, CDR2 SVGIG (reference sequence). Germline trimming cut 4 bases from V and 8 bases from J; bases unmatched to any gene: 7. The CDR3 DNA reads as TGTGCCTGGAACTTGCGGGAGTTGGGGGAGCTGTTTTTT. This gives the protein CAWNLRELGELFF. The full variable domain, completed using reference TRBV30 and TRBJ2-2, is SQTIHQWPATLVQPVGSPLSLECTVEGTSNPNLYWYRQAAGRGLQLLFYSVGIGQISSEVPQNLSASRPQDRQFILSSKKLLLSDSGFYLCAWNLRELGELFFGEGSRLTVL.

The rearrangement joins TRBV9 to TRBJ1-2; 8 bases agree with TRBD1. J lost 4 bases, V lost 4 bases, and 6 bases had no gene match. Germline-derived CDR1 and CDR2 are SGDLS and YYNGEE. This CDR3 spans 14 amino acids. CDR3 protein: CASSPRGRGYGYTF. DNA of the CDR3: TGTGCCAGCAGCCCCAGGGGGCGCGGCTATGGCTACACCTTC.

This chain uses TRBV28 with TRBJ2-7; the D gene is possibly TRBD1 (7 bases). V gave up 6 bases and J gave up 7 bases, with 13 bases separating them. Germline V gene data show CDR1 as MDHEN and CDR2 as SYDVKM. This CDR3 spans 12 amino acids. The CDR3 DNA reads TGTGCCAGCAGCAAGGGGGCGGGGGAGCAGTACTTC. It translates to CASSKGAGEQYF.

The V gene is TRBV15, the J gene TRBJ1-2, with unresolved D. Per the germline V gene, CDR1 is LNHNV and CDR2 is YYDKDF (reference sequence). V was trimmed by 6 bases and J by 2 bases, leaving 10 bases between them. The CDR3 spans 13 residues. DNA of the CDR3: TGTGCCACCAGGTACACAGACAACTATGGCTACACCTTC. Amino acids: CATRYTDNYGYTF.

The genes are TRBV5-1 and TRBJ2-2, with no clear D. V was clipped by 0 bases and J by 7 bases, with 7 bases between them. CDR1 SGHRS and CDR2 YFSETQ come from the germline V gene. The CDR3 is 13 residues long. CDR3 sequence (DNA): TGCGCCAGCAGCTTGGCCAACGGCGGGGAGCTGTTTTTT. It yields the protein CASSLANGGELFF. The full variable domain, in which reference TRBV5-1 and TRBJ2-2 provide the parts outside the CDR3, is KAGVTQTPRYLIKTRGQQVTLSCSPISGHRSVSWYQQTPGQGLQFLFEYFSETQRNKGNFPGRFSGRQFSNSRSEMNVSTLELGDSALYLCASSLANGGELFFGEGSRLTVL.

The chain recombines TRBV19 with TRBJ2-5; TRBD1 matches at 12 bases. Germline V gene lookup returns CDR1 LNHDA and CDR2 SQIVND (reference sequence). The CDR3 length is 13 residues. Trimming took 8 bases from V and 5 from J; bases not matched to a gene: 3. Here the CDR3 DNA reads TGTGCCAGTGGGACAGGGGGCGTTGAGACCCAGTACTTC. Its translation: CASGTGGVETQYF.

The chain uses TRBV4-3 and TRBJ2-2; 11 nucleotides align to TRBD2. Germline-derived CDR1 and CDR2 are LGHNA and YSLEER. This CDR3 is 19 amino acids long. Trimming cost V 4 bases and J 8 bases; bases outside gene matches: 18. The CDR3 loop is CASSPRRATSGTLGGELFF. Written as DNA, the CDR3 is TGCGCCAGCAGCCCCCGACGGGCGACTAGCGGGACGCTAGGGGGGGAGCTGTTTTTT.

The CDR3 loop is CASSPPGTQIGSGANVLTF. The DNA for the CDR3 is TGTGCCAGCTCACCGCCGGGTACGCAGATCGGCTCTGGGGCCAACGTCCTGACTTTC. The chain uses TRBV18 and TRBJ2-6; no definite D call. The CDR3 runs 19 residues. V lost 3 bases, J lost 0 bases, and 18 bases lay in between. Per the germline V gene, CDR1 is KGHSH and CDR2 is LQKENI. Supplemented by reference TRBV18 and TRBJ2-6, the full variable domain reads NAGVMQNPRHLVRRRGQEARLRCSPMKGHSHVYWYRQLPEEGLKFMVYLQKENIIDESGMPKERFSAEFPKEGPSILRIQQVVRGDSAAYFCASSPPGTQIGSGANVLTFGAGSRLTVL.

This clone is a singleton in its sample. The chain uses TRBV9 and TRBJ2-4, with 9 bases that match TRBD2. The CDR3 loop spans 14 amino acids. With 2 bases clipped from V and 8 bases from J, the junction kept 5 bases outside the gene matches. Germline assignment: CDR1 SGDLS and CDR2 YYNGEE. This CDR3 is CASSVGTSRDIQYF. The CDR3 DNA follows: TGTGCCAGCAGCGTCGGGACTAGCAGAGACATTCAGTACTTC.